One and the same sample provided the 31 T cell receptor beta chains below, sequenced in a study of T-cell reconstitution after alpha-beta-depleted transplantation in children. Using unique molecular identifiers, the investigators prepared the TCRbeta library. TCRdb used MiXCR to reprocess the PCR reads, holding one entry per CDR3 protein. The table lists a few hundred thousand distinct CDR3 sequences, about a sixth of them singletons. This specimen consisted of PBMCs from the stem cell graft donor, obtained from the stem cell graft. Source of these receptors: a human donor who donated a stem cell graft to a child with acute lymphoblastic leukemia.

This clonotype was counted between two and nine times. The rearrangement joins TRBV11-2 to TRBJ2-1; 9 bases match TRBD2. V lost 2 bases, J lost 9 bases, and 17 bases stayed unmatched. This CDR3 has 18 residues. Germline CDR1 reads SGHAT; CDR2 reads FQNNGV. The CDR3: CASSLQGPSGNPFIEQFF. CDR3 nucleotides: TGTGCCAGCAGCTTACAAGGTCCTAGCGGGAACCCATTTATTGAGCAGTTCTTC.

V usage is TRBV27 and J usage is TRBJ2-2; 12 nucleotides align to TRBD2. With V trimmed by 5 bases and J by 5 bases, 9 bases remained unmatched. There are 17 residues in the CDR3. The germline CDR1 and CDR2 sequences are MNHEY and SMNVEV (reference sequence). The CDR3 coding sequence is TGTGCCAGCAGTGTGGGACTAGCGGGTTCCTCAACCGGGGAGCTGTTTTTT. Amino acid sequence: CASSVGLAGSSTGELFF.

The chain joins TRBV12-3 or TRBV12-4 to TRBJ2-7; no clear D. V was trimmed by 2 bases and J by 6 bases, leaving 8 bases between them. This CDR3 has 12 residues. CDR3 sequence: CASSLIRSEQYF. CDR3 coding DNA: TGTGCCAGCAGTTTAATAAGGAGCGAGCAGTACTTC.

This clonotype was picked up a small number of times. V is TRBV3-1 and J is TRBJ2-7, with no clear D. The V gene lost 1 base and the J gene lost 2 bases, with 9 bases spanning the gap. Per the germline V gene, CDR1 is LGHDT and CDR2 is YNNKEL (reference sequence). The CDR3 has 14 residues. The CDR3 region has the DNA TGTGCCAGCAGCCAAGTCGAGAGAACCTACGAGCAGTACTTC. This gives the protein CASSQVERTYEQYF.

This clonotype was observed a few times. This rearrangement joins TRBV5-1 to TRBJ2-1, with TRBD2 as a possible D gene (6 bases). The CDR3 consists of 19 residues. Trimming pared 4 bases from V and 6 bases from J, leaving 29 bases between. In germline, CDR1 is SGHRS, CDR2 YFSETQ. The CDR3, as DNA: TGCGCCAGCAGCGCTACGTCCGGCCCGGGACTGATGATAGGCAATGAGCAGTTCTTC. This gives the protein CASSATSGPGLMIGNEQFF.

The chain combines TRBV7-3 with TRBJ2-3, with D uncertain. V lost 4 bases, J lost 6 bases, and 8 bases lay in between. The CDR3 contains 12 residues. Germline CDR1 and CDR2: SGHTA and FQGTGA. The CDR3 protein is CASSSNRDTQYF. The CDR3 coding sequence is TGTGCCAGCAGCTCTAATCGGGATACGCAGTATTTT.

This clonotype came up a few times. J is TRBJ2-7 and V is TRBV7-9; 11 bases are shared with TRBD1. V gave up 4 bases and J gave up 5 bases; unmatched junction bases: 13. CDR3 length: 17 amino acids. CDR1 is SEHNR, CDR2 FQNEAQ, per germline (reference sequence). CDR3 region: CASSSSLRDRGDHEQYF. The CDR3 region has the DNA TGTGCCAGCAGCTCGAGCCTCCGGGACAGGGGGGACCACGAGCAGTACTTC.

The chain is built from TRBV20-1 and TRBJ2-5; D is possibly TRBD1 or TRBD2 (5 bases each). There are 9 residues in the CDR3. V gave up 6 bases and J gave up 9 bases, with 8 bases separating them. The germline V gene encodes CDR1 DFQATT and CDR2 SNEGSKA (reference sequence). CDR3: CSAPGPQYF. CDR3 DNA: TGCAGTGCACCGGGGCCCCAGTACTTC.

Ten or more counts support this clonotype. The V call is TRBV5-1, the J call TRBJ1-2; the D is unclear. This CDR3 contains 14 residues. V was trimmed by 2 bases and J by 5 bases, leaving 13 bases between them. Germline V CDR1 and CDR2: SGHRS, YFSETQ. As DNA, the CDR3 is TGCGCCAGCAGCTTACCCGGGGAAGGATATGGCTACACCTTC. The encoded protein is CASSLPGEGYGYTF.

The chain carries TRBV20-1 and TRBJ2-1; unclear D gene. The V end lost 6 bases, the J end lost 2 bases, and 29 bases lay between the germline ends. The CDR3 has 19 amino acids. Germline V gives CDR1 DFQATT, CDR2 SNEGSKA (reference sequence). CDR3 nucleotides: TGCAGTGCCAGCCGTCGGATTGGCGGAGCAATGTCCACCTACAATGAGCAGTTCTTC. This gives the protein CSASRRIGGAMSTYNEQFF.

This rearrangement joins TRBV20-1 to TRBJ1-1; 9 nucleotides agree with TRBD1. The CDR3 extends over 15 amino acids. Germline CDR1 DFQATT, CDR2 SNEGSKA (reference sequence). J lost 1 base, V lost 3 bases, and 6 bases had no gene match. The CDR3 sequence is CSARAQTGGNTEAFF. The CDR3 DNA reads as TGCAGTGCTAGGGCCCAGACAGGGGGGAACACTGAAGCTTTCTTT.

The V gene is TRBV7-2, the J gene TRBJ2-1, with D tentatively TRBD1 or TRBD2 (5 bases each). Looked up from germline, CDR1 is SGHTA and CDR2 is FQGNSA. V was cut by 2 bases and J by 6 bases, with 11 bases left in between. This CDR3 has 14 amino acids. CDR3 sequence: CASSLIVGANEQFF. The CDR3 DNA follows: TGTGCCAGCAGCTTAATCGTCGGGGCCAATGAGCAGTTCTTC. The whole variable domain, remainder taken from reference TRBV7-2 and TRBJ2-1, is GAGVSQSPSNKVTEKGKDVELRCDPISGHTALYWYRQSLGQGLEFLIYFQGNSAPDKSGLPSDRFSAERTGGSVSTLTIQRTQQEDSAVYLCASSLIVGANEQFFGPGTRLTVL.

The table lists this clonotype with a few counts. The CDR3 region has the DNA TGTGCCAGCAGCGCCAAAGGGGACGCCGTGGACACTGAAGCTTTCTTT. This translates into CASSAKGDAVDTEAFF. This chain links TRBV7-3 with TRBJ1-1, with a weak D call TRBD1 (5 bases). Germline loops: CDR1 SGHTA, CDR2 FQGTGA. The V and J ends lost 5 bases and 3 bases respectively, with 19 bases between them. This CDR3 spans 16 amino acids.

This clonotype has only a few counts. This chain links TRBV20-1 with TRBJ2-1; TRBD2 matches at 13 bases. From germline, CDR1 is DFQATT and CDR2 SNEGSKA (reference sequence). J was trimmed by 11 bases and V by 6 bases; bases with no gene match: 10. The length of the CDR3 is 14 residues. The CDR3 region is CSAGQGLAGYKQFF. The DNA for the CDR3 is TGCAGTGCCGGACAGGGACTAGCGGGATATAAGCAGTTCTTC.

In this sample, this clonotype turned up a few times. This chain joins TRBV5-4 and TRBJ2-5, with a tentative D call TRBD2 (6 bases). The CDR3 extends over 14 amino acids. Deletions cut 3 bases from V and 2 bases from J, with 11 bases between. Germline V gives CDR1 SGHNT, CDR2 YYREEE (reference sequence). The CDR3 DNA follows: TGTGCCAGCAGCTCGCGGGACTTGCAAGAGACCCAGTACTTC. Translated: CASSSRDLQETQYF.

This clonotype was seen more than once but under ten times. This chain connects TRBV10-3 to TRBJ2-5, with TRBD2 matching 10 bases. The germline V gene has CDR1 ENHRY and CDR2 SYGVKD. The CDR3 runs to 14 residues. With V trimmed by 4 bases and J by 3 bases, 2 bases remained unmatched. The CDR3 loop is CAISASGRKETQYF. The CDR3 DNA reads TGTGCCATCAGTGCTAGCGGGAGAAAAGAGACCCAGTACTTC.

The chain employs TRBV5-4 and TRBJ2-1, with 8 bases aligning to TRBD2. The CDR3 has 13 residues. V lost 0 bases and J lost 15; bases outside the gene matches: 8. Germline lookup yields CDR1 SGHNT and CDR2 YYREEE (reference sequence). As DNA, the CDR3 is TGTGCCAGCAGCTTGGCTCGGGAGGGAGGGCCGTTCTTC. Its translation: CASSLAREGGPFF.

This clonotype was recorded a few times. J is TRBJ2-2 and V is TRBV2; 10 nucleotides line up with TRBD2. V was clipped by 3 bases and J by 1 base; unmatched bases: 8. Germline V lookup: CDR1 SNHLY, CDR2 FYNNEI. CDR3 size: 18 residues. The CDR3 here is CASSDGLAGVRNTGELFF. The CDR3 nucleotides are TGTGCCAGCAGTGACGGCCTAGCGGGAGTAAGGAACACCGGGGAGCTGTTTTTT.

The chain recombines TRBV10-3 with TRBJ1-1; D is perhaps TRBD1 (5 bases). From germline, CDR1 is ENHRY and CDR2 SYGVKD. Trimming took 6 bases from V and 3 from J, leaving 14 bases between them. This CDR3 region has 14 residues. The DNA of the CDR3 is TGTGCCATCAGCCCTGCCGGGGGGGACACTGAAGCTTTCTTT. Protein product: CAISPAGGDTEAFF.

The CDR3 region is CASRSGLQSGYGYTF. The DNA of the CDR3 is TGTGCCAGCAGGTCCGGGCTTCAAAGTGGCTATGGCTACACCTTC. The rearrangement uses TRBV12-3 or TRBV12-4 and TRBJ1-2; D unclear. This CDR3 is 15 amino acids long. The ends were cut back, 6 bases at V and 4 bases at J, with 18 bases in the middle.

This sequence joins TRBV5-1 and TRBJ2-7; D ambiguous. V gave up 0 bases and J gave up 0 bases, with 7 bases separating them. The CDR3 is made up of 14 amino acids. Germline V gene lookup returns CDR1 SGHRS and CDR2 YFSETQ. CDR3 region: CASSLGALSYEQYF. The CDR3 DNA reads TGCGCCAGCAGCTTGGGTGCCCTCTCCTACGAGCAGTACTTC.

This clonotype was counted only a few times. This rearrangement joins TRBV4-1 to TRBJ1-1; 7 nucleotides line up with TRBD1. The CDR3 spans 16 residues. Germline assignment: CDR1 MGHRA and CDR2 YSYEKL. The junction had 9 bases not matched to a gene; V was cut back by 4 bases and J by 1 base. The CDR3 region has the DNA TGCGCCAGCAGCCGATCAATTGACAGGGAGAACACTGAAGCTTTCTTT. Protein: CASSRSIDRENTEAFF.

The CDR3 coding sequence is TGCAGCGGGGTCCAGGGACTAGCGGGATACAATGAGCAGTTCTTC. Amino acids: CSGVQGLAGYNEQFF. This chain links TRBV29-1 with TRBJ2-1; 13 nucleotides line up with TRBD2. This CDR3 has 15 amino acids. The germline gives CDR1 SQVTM, CDR2 ANQGSEA. V dropped 7 bases and J dropped 4; count of bases not matched to a gene: 7.

This clonotype was seen at least ten times. V is TRBV7-6 and J is TRBJ1-1; possibly TRBD1 for D (6 bases). Germline lookup yields CDR1 SGHVS and CDR2 FNYEAQ. V lost 6 bases and J lost 4, with 15 bases in between. The CDR3 is 14 residues long. The chain's CDR3 is CASSLSGGLTEAFF. The CDR3, as DNA: TGTGCCAGCAGTTTATCTGGGGGGCTCACTGAAGCTTTCTTT.

This chain links TRBV7-9 with TRBJ1-2; possible D gene TRBD1, 5 bases. This CDR3 contains 15 residues. CDR1 is SEHNR, CDR2 FQNEAQ, per germline (reference sequence). The V gene lost 4 bases and the J gene lost 4 bases, with 16 bases spanning the gap. In DNA, the CDR3 is TGTGCCAGCAGCTACCCCGACAGCGTATCCTATGGCTACACCTTC. Translated: CASSYPDSVSYGYTF.

J is TRBJ2-1 and V is TRBV7-8, with D possibly matching TRBD2 (6 bases). The V gene's germline CDR1 is SGHVS and CDR2 FQNEAQ. The CDR3 has 16 amino acids. The V gene lost 5 bases and the J gene lost 4 bases, with 18 bases spanning the gap. The CDR3 spells CASSLKRAIRYNEQFF. The CDR3 DNA reads as TGTGCCAGCAGCCTAAAGCGGGCCATCCGTTACAATGAGCAGTTCTTC.

This clonotype was seen a handful of times. The V call is TRBV4-1, the J call TRBJ2-7; D possibly corresponds to TRBD2 (6 bases). Trimming left V 1 base short and J 2 bases short, with 12 bases between. The germline V gene encodes CDR1 MGHRA and CDR2 YSYEKL. This CDR3 is built from 15 residues. CDR3 amino acids: CASSQGRAGPYEQYF. The CDR3 region has the DNA TGCGCCAGCAGCCAAGGGAGGGCAGGACCCTACGAGCAGTACTTC.

The genes are TRBV20-1 and TRBJ2-3; 8 bases are a match to TRBD2. Per germline, CDR1 DFQATT and CDR2 SNEGSKA (reference sequence). The V segment lost 8 bases and the J segment 4 bases; nucleotides outside the gene matches: 8. There are 13 residues in the CDR3. The CDR3 reads CSQAGEGPDTQYF. For the CDR3, the DNA is TGCAGTCAAGCGGGAGAGGGACCAGATACGCAGTATTTT.

The chain carries TRBV29-1 and TRBJ2-1; no reliable D call. The V gene's germline CDR1 is SQVTM and CDR2 ANQGSEA. The V and J ends lost 4 bases and 2 bases respectively, with 9 bases between them. The CDR3 totals 13 residues. CDR3 residues: CSVGDTTYNEQFF. The DNA of the CDR3 is TGCAGCGTTGGAGACACCACCTACAATGAGCAGTTCTTC.

This clonotype was picked up a small number of times. This chain connects TRBV27 to TRBJ2-2, with a possible D match to TRBD2 (5 bases). V lost 0 bases, J lost 7 bases, and 6 bases lay in between. CDR3 length equals 13 residues. In germline, CDR1 is MNHEY, CDR2 SMNVEV (reference sequence). The CDR3 DNA reads TGTGCCAGCAGTTTATCCGGGAACGGGGAGCTGTTTTTT. It translates to CASSLSGNGELFF.

This clonotype occurred a few times. This chain links TRBV7-8 with TRBJ1-5, with 9 nucleotides matching TRBD1. Germline V lookup: CDR1 SGHVS, CDR2 FQNEAQ. J was trimmed by 4 bases and V by 4 bases; bases with no gene match: 5. The CDR3 has 15 residues. The CDR3 nucleotides are TGTGCCAGCAGCTGGGACAGGGCGGCGAATCAGCCCCAGCATTTT. This gives the protein CASSWDRAANQPQHF.